These 5 T cell receptor beta chains share one sample of origin, sequenced in a study of cytomegalovirus exposure and HLA in healthy donors. In the PCR, 60 Vbeta and 13 Jbeta primers were used. Clones were sequenced by immunoSEQ multiplex PCR, and TCRdb holds only the in-frame ones, with some missing. Of about 170,000 clones in the sample, about 62% are singletons; the top ten hold around 3.2%. Sequencing was carried out using PBMCs. These receptors originate from a man in his forties or fifties in good health and CMV-seronegative.

J is TRBJ2-3 and V is TRBV5-4, with TRBD2 matching 9 bases. This CDR3 region has 15 residues. V gave up 3 bases and J gave up 2 bases; unmatched junction bases: 4. The germline V gene encodes CDR1 SGHNT and CDR2 YYREEE (reference sequence). As DNA, the CDR3 is TGTGCCAGCAGCTCCTTAGCGGGGGTCACAGATACGCAGTATTTT. This sequence encodes CASSSLAGVTDTQYF.

The chain recombines TRBV6-5 with TRBJ1-2; 7 nucleotides match TRBD1. The CDR3 spans 15 residues. CDR1 MNHEY and CDR2 SVGAGI come from the germline V gene. After removal of 10 bases from V and 6 bases from J, the junction contained 17 bases not matched to a gene. For the CDR3, the DNA is TGTGCCACACGGAAAAGCCGGGACAGCAGGCATGGCTACACCTTC. Translating gives CATRKSRDSRHGYTF.

The CDR3 loop reads CASSTALAGYNEQFF. CDR3 sequence (DNA): TGCGCCAGCAGCACCGCCCTGGCAGGTTACAATGAGCAGTTCTTC. The chain uses TRBV5-1 and TRBJ2-1, with no clear D. Trimming cost V 4 bases and J 4 bases, with 15 bases left between them. This CDR3 has 15 residues. From germline, CDR1 is SGHRS and CDR2 YFSETQ.

CDR3 loop: CASSLRVGAGETQYF. CDR3 nucleotide sequence: TGTGCCAGCAGCCTCCGGGTTGGCGCAGGGGAGACCCAGTACTTC. The chain joins TRBV11-3 to TRBJ2-5; the D gene is possibly TRBD1 (5 bases). The CDR3 totals 15 residues. Germline CDR1 and CDR2: SGHNT and YENEEA. Trimming removed 5 bases at V and 5 bases at J, with 18 bases between.

The rearrangement links TRBV5-1 to TRBJ1-6, with a tentative D call TRBD1 (5 bases). This CDR3 contains 15 residues. Germline values: CDR1 SGHRS, CDR2 YFSETQ. V lost 4 bases, J lost 7 bases, and 15 bases lay in between. This CDR3 is CASSLGGRTNSPLHF. The CDR3 nucleotides are TGCGCCAGCAGCCTCGGTGGCAGGACAAATTCACCCCTCCACTTT.